This record concerns one T cell receptor beta chain sequence. This record comes from a study of blood T cell repertoires in COVID-19. About the research overall: T cells, B-cell-depleted T cells, or PBMCs supplied cDNA or gDNA.

From germline, CDR1 is SGHNT and CDR2 YYREEE (reference sequence). V lost 1 base, J lost 6 bases, and 13 bases lay in between. The CDR3 runs 14 residues. Measured with immunoSEQ multiplex PCR; TCRdb has only the in-frame clones, and not every one. Counted here are some 190,000 clones, approximately 85% occurring once; the ten biggest clones make up 6.5% to 9%. Sequencing was performed on peripheral blood. V is TRBV5-4 and J is TRBJ1-1, with unresolved D. This clonotype was sampled from an older woman with acute or convalescent COVID-19. The CDR3 sequence: CASSLSSTYAEAFF. The CDR3 DNA sequence: TGTGCCAGCAGCTTGTCTTCGACTTACGCTGAAGCTTTCTTT.